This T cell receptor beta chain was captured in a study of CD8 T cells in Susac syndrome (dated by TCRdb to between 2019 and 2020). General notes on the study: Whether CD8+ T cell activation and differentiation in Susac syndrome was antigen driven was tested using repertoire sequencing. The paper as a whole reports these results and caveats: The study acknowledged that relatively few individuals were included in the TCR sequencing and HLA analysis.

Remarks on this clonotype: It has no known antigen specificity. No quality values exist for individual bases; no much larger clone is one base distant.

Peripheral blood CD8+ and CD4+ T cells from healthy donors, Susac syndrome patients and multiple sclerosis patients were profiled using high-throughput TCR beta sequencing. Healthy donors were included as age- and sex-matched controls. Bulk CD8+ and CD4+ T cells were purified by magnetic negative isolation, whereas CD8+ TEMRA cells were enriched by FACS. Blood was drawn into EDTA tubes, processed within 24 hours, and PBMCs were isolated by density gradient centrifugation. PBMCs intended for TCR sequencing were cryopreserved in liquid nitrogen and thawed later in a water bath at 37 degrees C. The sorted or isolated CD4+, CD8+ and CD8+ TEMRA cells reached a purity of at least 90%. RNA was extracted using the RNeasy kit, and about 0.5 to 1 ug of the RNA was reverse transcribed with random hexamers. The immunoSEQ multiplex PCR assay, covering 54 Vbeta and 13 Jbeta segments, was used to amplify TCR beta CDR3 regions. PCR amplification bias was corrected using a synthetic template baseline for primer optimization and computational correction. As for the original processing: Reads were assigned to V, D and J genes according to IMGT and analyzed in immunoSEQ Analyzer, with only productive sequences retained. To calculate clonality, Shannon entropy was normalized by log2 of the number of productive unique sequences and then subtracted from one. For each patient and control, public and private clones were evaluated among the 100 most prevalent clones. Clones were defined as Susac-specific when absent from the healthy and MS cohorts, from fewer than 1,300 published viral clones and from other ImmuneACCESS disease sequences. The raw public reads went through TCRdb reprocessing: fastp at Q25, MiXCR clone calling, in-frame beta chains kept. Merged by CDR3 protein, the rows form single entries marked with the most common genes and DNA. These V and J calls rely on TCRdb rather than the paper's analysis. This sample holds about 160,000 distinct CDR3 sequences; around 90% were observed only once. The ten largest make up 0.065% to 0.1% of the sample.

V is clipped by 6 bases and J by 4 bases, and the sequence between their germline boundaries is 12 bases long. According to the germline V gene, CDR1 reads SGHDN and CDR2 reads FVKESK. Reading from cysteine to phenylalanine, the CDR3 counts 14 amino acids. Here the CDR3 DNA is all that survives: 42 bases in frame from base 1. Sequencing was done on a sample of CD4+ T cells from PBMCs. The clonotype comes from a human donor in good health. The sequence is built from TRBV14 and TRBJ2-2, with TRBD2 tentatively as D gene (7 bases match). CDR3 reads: CASRRGPTTGELFF. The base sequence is TGTGCCAGCAGGCGGGGGCCAACCACCGGGGAGCTGTTTTTT. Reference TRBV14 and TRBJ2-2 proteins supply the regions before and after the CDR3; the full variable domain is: EAGVTQFPSHSVIEKGQTVTLRCDPISGHDNLYWYRRVMGKEIKFLLHFVKESKQDESGMPNNRFLAERTGGTYSTLKVQPAELEDSGVYFCASRRGPTTGELFFGEGSRLTVL.